The next 6 T cell receptor beta chains were all read from a single sample in a study of shared clonotypes between healthy human individuals. Sequencing was performed with immunoSEQ multiplex PCR; in TCRdb, only in-frame clones are kept and a portion is missing. The sample has around 2.5 million clones, 93% seen once. Sequenced material: naive CD4+ T cells from PBMCs. Subset defined: CD45RA+ positively selected. These receptors came from a man aged 18 to 30 in good health. Some clones in this sample may be carry-over from other donors' samples.

The chain employs TRBV11-2 and TRBJ2-5; no reliable D call. V gave up 2 bases and J gave up 3 bases, with 13 bases separating them. CDR3 length: 15 amino acids. Per germline, CDR1 SGHAT and CDR2 FQNNGV. The CDR3 is CASSLSHPQEETQYF. Here the CDR3 DNA reads TGTGCCAGCAGCTTAAGTCATCCCCAGGAAGAGACCCAGTACTTC.

The chain links TRBV2 to TRBJ2-1; TRBD2 agrees at 7 bases. Germline V lookup: CDR1 SNHLY, CDR2 FYNNEI. The CDR3 has 15 residues. J gave up 4 bases and V 2 bases, and 5 bases lay outside the gene matches. The CDR3 sequence is CASSEISSGYNEQFF. CDR3 bases: TGTGCCAGCAGTGAAATTTCTAGCGGTTACAATGAGCAGTTCTTC.

This clone has only one observation. This chain uses TRBV5-1 with TRBJ2-6; TRBD2 is a possible D gene (5 bases). Germline lookup yields CDR1 SGHRS and CDR2 YFSETQ. CDR3 length: 14 residues. Trimming removed 6 bases at V and 2 bases at J, with 9 bases between. As DNA, the CDR3 is TGCGCCAGCACGCCCGGGGCTGGGGCCAACGTCCTGACTTTC. Its protein product is CASTPGAGANVLTF.

The chain has TRBV5-1 and TRBJ2-6, with D tentatively TRBD1 (5 bases). The CDR3 length is 16 residues. V was clipped by 1 base and J by 4 bases, with 12 bases between them. Germline V gives CDR1 SGHRS, CDR2 YFSETQ. CDR3 DNA sequence: TGCGCCAGCAGCTTGTCTACAGGCGCAGGGGCCAACGTCCTGACTTTC. Amino acids: CASSLSTGAGANVLTF.

The CDR3 is CASSRPPPRLTTSGYTF. CDR3 nucleotide sequence: TGTGCCAGCAGCCGACCTCCCCCCCGATTAACTACTTCAGGCTACACCTTC. The chain couples TRBV5-7 to TRBJ1-2; no firm D call. TRBV5-7 is an ORF, with its function uncertain. The CDR3 is 17 residues long. Between the trimmed V and J ends, which lost 4 bases and 8 bases, there was a span of 27 bases.

The chain has TRBV10-2 and TRBJ2-1, with 7 bases fitting TRBD2. Germline CDR1 and CDR2: WSHSY and SAAADI. There are 16 residues in the CDR3. With 0 bases clipped from V and 5 bases from J, the junction kept 7 bases outside the gene matches. For the CDR3, the DNA is TGCGCCAGCAGTGAGTCGAAGGCTAGCGGCAACAATGAGCAGTTCTTC. This gives the protein CASSESKASGNNEQFF.